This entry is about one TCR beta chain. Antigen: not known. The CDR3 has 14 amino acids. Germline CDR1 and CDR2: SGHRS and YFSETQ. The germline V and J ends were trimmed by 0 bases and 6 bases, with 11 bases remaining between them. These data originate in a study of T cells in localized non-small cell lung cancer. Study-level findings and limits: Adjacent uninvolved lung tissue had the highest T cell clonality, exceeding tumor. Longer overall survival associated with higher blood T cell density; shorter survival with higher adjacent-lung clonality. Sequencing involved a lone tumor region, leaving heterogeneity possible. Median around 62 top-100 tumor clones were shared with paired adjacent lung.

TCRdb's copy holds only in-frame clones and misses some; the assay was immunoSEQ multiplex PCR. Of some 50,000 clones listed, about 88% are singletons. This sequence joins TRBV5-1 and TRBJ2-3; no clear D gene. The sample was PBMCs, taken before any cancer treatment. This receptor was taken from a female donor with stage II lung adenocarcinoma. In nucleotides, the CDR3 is TGCGCCAGCAGCTTGGGGTCAGGTACTGATACGCAGTATTTT. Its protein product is CASSLGSGTDTQYF.